This TCR beta chain is from a study of T cell repertoires in cytomegalovirus infection. Study-wide background: An indication of both CMV infection and matching HLA type came from public TCR beta signatures.

TCRdb itself ran the reads through MiXCR, one entry per CDR3 protein. The sample holds approximately 700,000 distinct CDR3 sequences, approximately 40% seen once. The CDR3 extends over 15 amino acids. V lost 9 bases and J lost 5, with 19 bases in between. Germline assignment: CDR1 KGHDR and CDR2 SFDVKD. The sample comprised PBMCs. The TCR comes from a human donor in good health (CMV status not recorded). Some clones in this sample may be carry-over from other donors' samples. The chain is built from TRBV24-1 and TRBJ2-1; D is possibly TRBD2 (5 bases). CDR3 protein: CATGGETGRNNEQFF. The CDR3 bases are TGTGCCACCGGAGGAGAAACGGGAAGAAACAATGAGCAGTTCTTC.